The rows below give T cell receptor beta chains drawn from one sample of a study of T cell responses to AZD1222 COVID-19 vaccine. Profiled with immunoSEQ multiplex PCR; TCRdb holds only in-frame clones, not every one. The sample includes fewer than 90,000 clones, 86% of them seen just once. The source material was peripheral blood, sampled 28 days after the second AZD1222 dose. These receptors all come from an adult who received the AZD1222 COVID-19 vaccine. The conserved cysteine and the conserved F or W are not part of the CDR3 here.

j_gene: TRBJ2-1
v_gene: TRBV18
CDR3aa: ASSTLVGVSYNEQF

j_gene: TRBJ1-1
v_gene: TRBV10-2
CDR3aa: ASTSGQTNTEAF

j_gene: TRBJ1-2
v_gene: TRBV28
CDR3aa: ASTLGSLGYGYT

j_gene: TRBJ1-6
v_gene: TRBV4-1
CDR3aa: ASSQTPGQGSSYNSPLH

j_gene: TRBJ2-7
v_gene: TRBV3-1/TRBV3-2
CDR3aa: ASSHLRDEQY

j_gene: TRBJ2-3
v_gene: TRBV5-1
CDR3aa: ASSLFSGGAADTQY

j_gene: TRBJ2-7
v_gene: TRBV2
CDR3aa: ASLDQGATYEQY

j_gene: TRBJ2-2
v_gene: TRBV21-1
CDR3aa: ASSKRGSAGELF

j_gene: TRBJ1-2
v_gene: TRBV3-1/TRBV3-2
CDR3aa: ASTYGGAYGYT

j_gene: TRBJ1-1
v_gene: TRBV6-5
CDR3aa: ASTRVTEAF

j_gene: TRBJ1-2
v_gene: TRBV25-1
CDR3aa: ASSNQGAGYGYT

j_gene: TRBJ1-2
v_gene: TRBV6-5
CDR3aa: ASSYALEGYGYT

j_gene: TRBJ1-4
v_gene: TRBV18
CDR3aa: ASSPRSNEKLF

j_gene: TRBJ2-5
v_gene: TRBV6-5
CDR3aa: ASSYTLGGFEGTQY

j_gene: TRBJ2-7
v_gene: TRBV18
CDR3aa: ASSPVGTDLGSEQY

j_gene: TRBJ2-7
v_gene: TRBV9
CDR3aa: ASSVAPGKAYEQY

j_gene: TRBJ1-4
v_gene: TRBV13
CDR3aa: ASSPTGVGKLF

j_gene: TRBJ2-5
v_gene: TRBV19
CDR3aa: ASSMRQETQY

j_gene: TRBJ2-6
v_gene: TRBV6-5
CDR3aa: ASSYGGTGANVLT

j_gene: TRBJ2-2
v_gene: TRBV11-2
CDR3aa: ASSLRTAGTGELF

j_gene: TRBJ2-7
v_gene: TRBV27
CDR3aa: ASRDPRGGGTYEQY

j_gene: TRBJ2-1
v_gene: TRBV9
CDR3aa: ASSVESRFNEQF

j_gene: TRBJ1-2
v_gene: TRBV27
CDR3aa: ASRPLGGGYT

j_gene: TRBJ1-5
v_gene: TRBV5-6
CDR3aa: ASSLRQGKRNQPQH

j_gene: TRBJ2-2
v_gene: TRBV7-2
CDR3aa: ASSLVLGDSGELF

j_gene: TRBJ1-5
v_gene: TRBV28
CDR3aa: ASSLGGSNQPQH

j_gene: TRBJ2-1
v_gene: TRBV11-2
CDR3aa: ASSLTGVPSPYNEQF

j_gene: TRBJ1-5
v_gene: TRBV9
CDR3aa: ASSPPGTGHGQPQH

j_gene: TRBJ1-5
v_gene: TRBV19
CDR3aa: ASSRDRDRNQPQH

j_gene: TRBJ2-2
v_gene: TRBV6-5
CDR3aa: ASSSEGSGTGELF

j_gene: TRBJ2-3
v_gene: TRBV3-1/TRBV3-2
CDR3aa: ASSPRWADTQY

j_gene: TRBJ2-7
v_gene: TRBV6-5
CDR3aa: ASSYRGGAPAYEQY

j_gene: TRBJ1-1
v_gene: TRBV5-1
CDR3aa: ASSLTDTEAF

j_gene: TRBJ2-1
v_gene: TRBV24-1
CDR3aa: ATSDLAGVGYNEQF

j_gene: TRBJ2-5
v_gene: TRBV6-5
CDR3aa: ASSSGETQY

j_gene: TRBJ2-3
v_gene: TRBV7-8
CDR3aa: ASSQWSRDTQY

j_gene: TRBJ2-5
v_gene: TRBV28
CDR3aa: ASSSTSAGQETQY